The rows below give T cell receptor beta chains drawn from one sample of a study of shared clonotypes between healthy human individuals. The repertoire was sequenced with immunoSEQ multiplex PCR; TCRdb's copy has only in-frame clones and lacks some. This sample has 400,000 to 600,000 clones, with roughly 77% found just once. Sequencing input: PBMCs. Source of these receptors: a woman aged 35 to 49 in good health. Some clones in this sample may be carry-over from other donors' samples. The CDR3 runs from the conserved cysteine through the conserved F or W. The D gene is left open where the match is weak. Only some rows state a clone size, as once, few, many or a class for expanded clones.

TRBV2	.	.	TRBJ1-1	CASSEQGGTEAFF	TGTGCCAGCAGCGAACAGGGAGGGACTGAAGCTTTCTTT
TRBV7-2	.	.	TRBJ1-5	CASSLVHHIAEPQHF	TGTGCCAGCAGCTTAGTACATCACATAGCGGAGCCCCAGCATTTT
TRBV27	.	.	TRBJ2-7	CASRIGTGSSYEQYF	TGTGCCAGCCGGATTGGGACGGGAAGCTCCTACGAGCAGTACTTC
TRBV15	.	.	TRBJ2-1	CATSSPGTFNEQFF	TGTGCCACCAGCAGTCCCGGGACTTTTAATGAGCAGTTCTTC
TRBV20-1	.	.	TRBJ1-4	CSAGGNEKLFF	TGCAGTGCTGGAGGGAATGAAAAACTGTTTTTT
TRBV5-4	TRBD1	.	TRBJ2-7	CASSQGQVPSYEQYF	TGTGCCAGCAGTCAGGGACAGGTACCATCCTACGAGCAGTACTTC
TRBV28	.	few	TRBJ2-1	CASSLTGEPYNEQFF	TGTGCCAGCAGTTTGACGGGAGAACCCTACAATGAGCAGTTCTTC
TRBV18	.	.	TRBJ2-7	CASSPLGQQYEQYF	TGTGCCAGCTCACCACTAGGACAGCAATACGAGCAGTACTTC
TRBV28	TRBD1	.	TRBJ2-7	CASSPPGTGIYEQYF	TGTGCCAGCAGTCCTCCGGGGACAGGGATATACGAGCAGTACTTC
TRBV5-4	TRBD2	many	TRBJ2-1	CASSGTSSYNEQFF	TGTGCCAGCAGCGGGACTAGCTCCTACAATGAGCAGTTCTTC
TRBV28	.	.	TRBJ2-7	CASSSGSRGYEQYF	TGTGCCAGCAGTTCCGGGAGTCGTGGGTACGAGCAGTACTTC
TRBV30	.	few	TRBJ1-5	CAWSVLASNQPQHF	TGTGCCTGGAGTGTTCTGGCAAGCAATCAGCCCCAGCATTTT
TRBV11-2	.	.	TRBJ2-5	CASSPRVIQETQYF	TGTGCCAGCAGCCCACGGGTAATCCAAGAGACCCAGTACTTC
TRBV2	.	few	TRBJ2-1	CASSDNNEQFF	TGTGCCAGCAGTGACAACAATGAGCAGTTCTTC
TRBV5-1	TRBD1	.	TRBJ2-7	CASSLAMVQGVYEQYF	TGCGCCAGCAGCTTGGCCATGGTACAGGGGGTCTACGAGCAGTACTTC
TRBV30	.	.	TRBJ1-1	CAWSQGITEAFF	TGTGCCTGGAGCCAGGGTATCACTGAAGCTTTCTTT
TRBV27	.	.	TRBJ2-1	CASSLYPERNNEQFF	TGTGCCAGCAGTTTATACCCAGAGAGAAACAATGAGCAGTTCTTC
TRBV7-3	.	.	TRBJ2-6	CASSLTGTAGSGANVLTF	TGTGCCAGCAGCTTAACGGGGACGGCTGGCTCTGGGGCCAACGTCCTGACTTTC
TRBV12-5	.	.	TRBJ2-6	CASARGSPGANVLTF	TGTGCTAGTGCCCGGGGGTCCCCTGGGGCCAACGTCCTGACTTTC
TRBV15	.	.	TRBJ1-6	CATSRVGDHNSPLHF	TGTGCCACCAGCAGAGTCGGGGACCATAATTCACCCCTCCACTTT
TRBV6-4	TRBD2	many	TRBJ2-2	CASSADGTSGTGELFF	TGTGCCAGCAGTGCCGACGGGACTAGCGGGACCGGGGAGCTGTTTTTT
TRBV6-5	.	.	TRBJ1-1	CASSSSFMNTEAFF	TGTGCCAGCAGTTCCAGCTTCATGAACACTGAAGCTTTCTTT
TRBV9	TRBD2	.	TRBJ2-1	CASSVVGSGRFSYNEQFF	TGTGCCAGCAGCGTAGTGGGTAGCGGGCGTTTCTCCTACAATGAGCAGTTCTTC
TRBV11-2	TRBD1	.	TRBJ1-4	CASRDRGLDEKLFF	TGTGCCAGCAGGGACAGGGGGCTAGATGAAAAACTGTTTTTT
TRBV7-6	.	few	TRBJ2-1	CASSLSSRPILNEQFF	TGTGCCAGCAGCTTATCGTCTAGACCGATACTTAATGAGCAGTTCTTC
TRBV7-2	TRBD1	.	TRBJ2-7	CASSLATGQGVGQYF	TGTGCCAGCAGCTTAGCTACGGGACAGGGTGTGGGGCAGTACTTC
TRBV2	.	.	TRBJ1-2	CASKRFGATGLLGGYTF	TGTGCCAGCAAACGGTTCGGGGCCACCGGTCTCTTAGGGGGCTACACCTTC
TRBV30	.	once	TRBJ2-7	CAWSQDSEQYF	TGTGCCTGGAGTCAGGACAGTGAGCAGTACTTC
TRBV18	.	.	TRBJ2-5	CASSNGLTQETQYF	TGTGCCAGCTCAAATGGACTAACCCAAGAGACCCAGTACTTC
TRBV5-1	.	.	TRBJ1-1	CASSFGGETEAFF	TGCGCCAGCAGCTTCGGAGGGGAAACTGAAGCTTTCTTT
TRBV7-9	TRBD1	.	TRBJ2-3	CASSLAMGQGASTDTQYF	TGTGCCAGCAGCTTAGCGATGGGTCAGGGGGCTTCCACAGATACGCAGTATTTT
TRBV9	TRBD1	.	TRBJ1-1	CASSMGQPNTEAFF	TGTGCCAGCAGCATGGGACAGCCGAACACTGAAGCTTTCTTT
TRBV7-6	TRBD2	.	TRBJ2-1	CASSLRTSGSGEQFF	TGTGCCAGCAGCTTGAGGACTAGCGGGAGTGGTGAGCAGTTCTTC
TRBV18	.	.	TRBJ1-1	CASSPPSQDTEAFF	TGTGCCAGCTCACCACCTTCACAGGACACTGAAGCTTTCTTT
TRBV11-2	.	.	TRBJ1-1	CASSLGRNTEAFF	TGTGCCAGCAGCTTAGGCAGGAACACTGAAGCTTTCTTT
TRBV6-1	.	.	TRBJ2-1	CASSQEVGGEDEQFF	TGTGCCAGCAGTCAGGAGGTGGGAGGTGAAGATGAGCAGTTCTTC
TRBV18	.	.	TRBJ2-4	CASSPTVAKNIQYF	TGTGCCAGCTCACCTACGGTAGCCAAAAACATTCAGTACTTC
TRBV6-5	TRBD1	.	TRBJ1-5	CASSSGGHQPQHF	TGTGCCAGCAGTTCAGGGGGGCATCAGCCCCAGCATTTT
TRBV7-9	TRBD1	.	TRBJ2-7	CASSLGGTGGEQYF	TGTGCCAGCAGCTTAGGGGGGACAGGGGGCGAGCAGTACTTC
TRBV5-1	TRBD1	.	TRBJ2-3	CASSLQDRVADTQYF	TGCGCCAGCAGCTTGCAGGACAGGGTGGCAGATACGCAGTATTTT
TRBV30	.	few	TRBJ2-1	CAWSVRNNEQFF	TGTGCCTGGAGTGTACGGAACAATGAGCAGTTCTTC
TRBV28	.	.	TRBJ2-7	CASSLIGIEQYF	TGTGCCAGCAGTTTAATTGGGATCGAGCAGTACTTC
TRBV5-1	TRBD1	.	TRBJ2-7	CASSLTGGTSEQYF	TGCGCCAGCAGCTTAACAGGGGGCACTTCCGAGCAGTACTTC
TRBV10-3	TRBD1	.	TRBJ2-7	CAIKSGDRSYEQYF	TGTGCCATCAAATCAGGGGACAGGAGCTACGAGCAGTACTTC
TRBV5-1	TRBD2	.	TRBJ2-2	CASSPRTSGRGVLELFF	TGCGCCAGCAGCCCTCGGACTAGCGGGAGAGGGGTCTTGGAGCTGTTTTTT
TRBV5-1	TRBD2	.	TRBJ2-1	CASSLASGKYNEQFF	TGCGCCAGCAGCTTGGCTAGCGGGAAATACAATGAGCAGTTCTTC
TRBV7-2	.	.	TRBJ2-7	CASSWGFSTTEQYF	TGTGCCAGCAGCTGGGGATTCTCGACGACCGAGCAGTACTTC
TRBV28	TRBD1	.	TRBJ1-1	CASSLLDRDTEAFF	TGTGCCAGCAGTTTATTGGACAGGGACACTGAAGCTTTCTTT
TRBV7-9	TRBD1	.	TRBJ1-1	CASSPDRGATEAFF	TGTGCCAGCAGCCCGGACAGGGGGGCCACTGAAGCTTTCTTT
TRBV2	.	.	TRBJ2-6	CASSERRYSGANVLTF	TGTGCCAGCAGTGAAAGGCGGTACTCTGGGGCCAACGTCCTGACTTTC
TRBV7-2	.	few	TRBJ2-3	CASSPRGYTDTQYF	TGTGCCAGCAGCCCCCGGGGCTACACAGATACGCAGTATTTT
TRBV28	TRBD1	.	TRBJ1-2	CASSSGTGDGGYTF	TGTGCCAGCAGTTCCGGGACAGGGGATGGTGGCTACACCTTC
TRBV6-6	.	.	TRBJ1-3	CASNPKGRVRGNTIYF	TGTGCCAGCAATCCGAAGGGCAGGGTTCGGGGAAACACCATATATTTT